These 19 T cell receptor beta chains originate from one sample sequenced in a study of high-grade serous ovarian cancer treatment subgroups. The assay was immunoSEQ multiplex PCR, and TCRdb's table has in-frame clones only and misses some. The table lists about 16,000 clones, 73% of them singletons, with around 4.2% in the top ten. The tumor samples were collected prior to definitive surgery or chemotherapy. The sequenced sample was tumor tissue. These receptors originate from a human donor with high-grade serous ovarian cancer.

The gene calls are TRBV4-1 and TRBJ2-2; D gene uncertain. The CDR3 has 13 amino acids. V dropped 4 bases and J dropped 0 bases, with 3 bases sitting between them. Germline lookup yields CDR1 MGHRA and CDR2 YSYEKL. The CDR3 is CASSPSNTGELFF. The CDR3 coding sequence is TGCGCCAGCAGCCCCTCGAACACCGGGGAGCTGTTTTTT.

This clone was seen only once. This sequence joins TRBV4-1 and TRBJ2-6; 8 nucleotides line up with TRBD2. The V gene's germline CDR1 is MGHRA and CDR2 YSYEKL. The CDR3 totals 19 residues. V was clipped by 1 base and J by 0 bases; unmatched bases: 8. The CDR3 reads CASSQVGLADVSGANVLTF. In DNA, the CDR3 is TGCGCCAGCAGCCAAGTAGGACTAGCTGACGTCTCTGGGGCCAACGTCCTGACTTTC.

The CDR3 bases are TGTGCCAGACCATCCCTCGCGGCTAATGAAAAACTGTTTTTT. It yields the protein CARPSLAANEKLFF. The chain joins TRBV5-3 to TRBJ1-4, with D uncertain. TRBV5-3 is assigned to the ORF class and has an uncertain function. There are 14 residues in the CDR3. V shed 7 bases and J shed 3 bases, with 13 bases lying between them.

A note on this clone: Other DNA sequences in this specimen translate into the identical CDR3. This chain connects TRBV9 to TRBJ1-1; tentative D call: TRBD1 (5 bases). V lost 0 bases to trimming and J lost 1 base, with 10 bases between them. The CDR3 is made up of 15 amino acids. Germline V lookup: CDR1 SGDLS, CDR2 YYNGEE. The CDR3: CASSVVGGSNTEAFF. Here the CDR3 DNA reads TGTGCCAGCAGCGTAGTGGGGGGGTCGAACACTGAAGCTTTCTTT.

J is TRBJ1-1 and V is TRBV29-1, with 7 bases identical to TRBD1. CDR3 length: 11 amino acids. Germline assignment: CDR1 SQVTM and CDR2 ANQGSEA. The V segment lost 5 bases and the J segment 7 bases; nucleotides outside the gene matches: 4. Here the CDR3 DNA reads TGCAGCGTTCGCGGACAGGTTGAAGCTTTCTTT. Protein product: CSVRGQVEAFF.

The chain is built from TRBV7-3 and TRBJ2-3; no reliable D call. Germline CDR1 and CDR2: SGHTA and FQGTGA. The CDR3 extends over 13 amino acids. The V end was cut by 2 bases, the J end by 1 base, with 4 bases between. CDR3 nucleotides: TGTGCCAGCAGCTTAGGAGGCACAGATACGCAGTATTTT. Translating it yields CASSLGGTDTQYF. Based on the CDR3 plus reference TRBV7-3 and TRBJ2-3, the full variable domain is GAGVSQTPSNKVTEKGKYVELRCDPISGHTALYWYRQSLGQGPEFLIYFQGTGAADDSGLPNDRFFAVRPEGSVSTLKIQRTERGDSAVYLCASSLGGTDTQYFGPGTRLTVL.

The chain carries TRBV18 and TRBJ1-2; D not certain. The germline gives CDR1 KGHSH, CDR2 LQKENI. This CDR3 is 14 amino acids long. V lost 3 bases, J lost 4 bases, and 12 bases lay in between. The DNA of the CDR3 is TGTGCCAGCTCACCGGAGGCCAGGCCCTATGGCTACACCTTC. This gives the protein CASSPEARPYGYTF.

This chain links TRBV11-2 with TRBJ1-1, with D possibly matching TRBD1 (5 bases). V lost 6 bases and J lost 3, with 20 bases in between. The CDR3 covers 16 residues. Germline CDR1 and CDR2: SGHAT and FQNNGV. CDR3 DNA: TGTGCCAGCAGTCTTTCCGGGGGGGTGAGGGACACTGAAGCTTTCTTT. Translation: CASSLSGGVRDTEAFF.

The table lists this clone with a count of one. The V call is TRBV7-2, the J call TRBJ1-2, with D uncertain. Germline-derived CDR1 and CDR2 are SGHTA and FQGNSA. Between the trimmed V and J ends, which lost 5 bases and 1 base, there was a span of 14 bases. CDR3 size: 15 residues. This chain's CDR3 is CASSAQRTGNYGYTF. CDR3 DNA sequence: TGTGCCAGCAGCGCCCAGAGGACGGGTAACTATGGCTACACCTTC.

The chain links TRBV7-6 to TRBJ1-4, with 8 bases matching TRBD1. This CDR3 region has 15 residues. Per the germline V gene, CDR1 is SGHVS and CDR2 is FNYEAQ. The J segment lost 4 bases and the V segment lost 2 bases, leaving 3 bases of the junction unmatched. CDR3 residues: CASSLKGQVNEKLFF. The CDR3 region has the DNA TGTGCCAGCAGCTTAAAGGGACAGGTTAATGAAAAACTGTTTTTT.

The chain links TRBV9 to TRBJ2-2; 10 positions agree with TRBD2. This CDR3 has 19 amino acids. The V segment lost 2 bases and the J segment 4 bases; nucleotides outside the gene matches: 14. From germline, CDR1 is SGDLS and CDR2 YYNGEE. This chain's CDR3 is CASSVGGLAGAHLTGELFF. CDR3 DNA sequence: TGTGCCAGCAGCGTGGGGGGGCTAGCGGGGGCCCATCTCACCGGGGAGCTGTTTTTT. The full variable domain, rest sourced from reference TRBV9 and TRBJ2-2, is DSGVTQTPKHLITATGQRVTLRCSPRSGDLSVYWYQQSLDQGLQFLIQYYNGEERAKGNILERFSAQQFPDLHSELNLSSLELGDSALYFCASSVGGLAGAHLTGELFFGEGSRLTVL.

The chain uses TRBV28 and TRBJ2-7; the D is unclear. There are 16 residues in the CDR3. V lost 5 bases and J 1 base, leaving 18 bases between the germline ends. Germline loops: CDR1 MDHEN, CDR2 SYDVKM. CDR3 nucleotide sequence: TGTGCCAGCAGTGCGATGGAGCCTCTGGGGTCCTACGAGCAGTACTTC. Protein sequence: CASSAMEPLGSYEQYF.

The V gene is TRBV7-3, the J gene TRBJ2-1; maybe TRBD1 (5 bases). The germline gives CDR1 SGHTA, CDR2 FQGTGA. The CDR3 runs to 16 residues. Between the trimmed V and J ends, which lost 2 bases and 7 bases, there was a span of 18 bases. This CDR3 is CASSLPSSGIRNEQFF. The CDR3, as DNA: TGTGCCAGCAGCTTACCCTCCTCAGGGATTCGTAATGAGCAGTTCTTC.

The chain combines TRBV9 with TRBJ1-2, with D maybe TRBD1 (5 bases). CDR3 size: 15 residues. Germline V CDR1 and CDR2: SGDLS, YYNGEE. The V end lost 3 bases, the J end lost 4 bases, and 16 bases lay between the germline ends. CDR3 amino acids: CASSGADDRAYGYTF. Here the CDR3 DNA reads TGTGCCAGCAGCGGGGCCGACGACAGAGCCTATGGCTACACCTTC.

The genes are TRBV18 and TRBJ2-7; the match to TRBD1 covers 9 bases. This CDR3 comprises 17 residues. J gave up 3 bases and V 1 base, and 10 bases lay outside the gene matches. Germline-derived CDR1 and CDR2 are KGHSH and LQKENI. The CDR3, as DNA: TGTGCCAGCTCACCACAGATCGAGACAGGGGGTTTCTACGAGCAGTACTTC. This sequence encodes CASSPQIETGGFYEQYF.

This clone has more than one count but fewer than ten. In nucleotides, the CDR3 is TGTGCCAGCAGTTTGCTACTAGCGGGGGCCCAAGAGACCCAGTACTTC. This encodes CASSLLLAGAQETQYF. This chain links TRBV28 with TRBJ2-5; TRBD2 matches at 11 bases. V shed 3 bases, J shed 1 base, and the junction held 4 bases outside the gene matches. The CDR3 contains 16 residues. In germline, CDR1 is MDHEN, CDR2 SYDVKM.

This rearrangement joins TRBV9 to TRBJ2-7; possible D gene TRBD1, 5 bases. V lost 7 bases and J lost 6, with 14 bases in between. The CDR3 is made up of 12 amino acids. Germline assignment: CDR1 SGDLS and CDR2 YYNGEE. CDR3 nucleotides: TGTGCCAGCGCGAACCCCAGGGTCGAGCAGTACTTC. Its translation: CASANPRVEQYF.

The J gene is TRBJ2-3, the V gene TRBV7-2; either TRBD1 or TRBD2 may supply D (5 bases each). This CDR3 comprises 18 residues. Germline CDR1 reads SGHTA; CDR2 reads FQGNSA. V shed 1 base and J shed 2 bases, with 19 bases lying between them. The chain's CDR3 is CASSLGVGAGTYTDTQYF. The CDR3 DNA is TGTGCCAGCAGCTTAGGAGTAGGGGCAGGGACCTACACAGATACGCAGTATTTT.

The V gene is TRBV7-2, the J gene TRBJ2-7; TRBD2 agrees at 12 bases. CDR1 SGHTA and CDR2 FQGNSA come from the germline V gene. The CDR3 loop spans 18 amino acids. With 0 bases clipped from V and 4 bases from J, the junction kept 10 bases outside the gene matches. The CDR3 here is CASSLAYPSGGAQYEQYF. The CDR3 coding sequence is TGTGCCAGCAGCTTAGCCTACCCTAGCGGGGGGGCCCAGTACGAGCAGTACTTC.